Each of the 10 T cell receptor beta chains below was sequenced from the same sample in a study of blood T cell repertoires in COVID-19. Data came from immunoSEQ multiplex PCR; TCRdb stores just in-frame clones and leaves some out. This table holds some 93,000 clones, roughly nine tenths found once. Sequenced sample: peripheral blood. All receptors derive from a man aged 50-60 years with acute or convalescent COVID-19.

The chain uses TRBV19 and TRBJ2-1; TRBD2 agrees at 7 bases. Germline V gene lookup returns CDR1 LNHDA and CDR2 SQIVND (reference sequence). This CDR3 is 15 amino acids long. Losses at the gene ends were 3 bases for V and 3 bases for J; bases not matched to a gene: 5. The CDR3 DNA follows: TGTGCCAGTAGTATTTCTAGCGGAGGCTACAATGAGCAGTTCTTC. It specifies CASSISSGGYNEQFF.

This clone came up once. The chain has TRBV7-3 and TRBJ2-2, with 8 bases that match TRBD2. Germline CDR1 and CDR2: SGHTA and FQGTGA. The ends lost 4 bases at V and 4 bases at J; junction bases unmatched: 14. The CDR3 is made up of 18 amino acids. DNA for the CDR3: TGTGCCAGCAGCTCAATGTATGGGCTAGCGGGTATCACCGGGGAGCTGTTTTTT. The encoded protein is CASSSMYGLAGITGELFF.

J is TRBJ2-1 and V is TRBV27; D is unclear. The CDR3 is 16 residues long. Germline V lookup: CDR1 MNHEY, CDR2 SMNVEV (reference sequence). Trimming took off 2 bases at V and 3 bases at J, with 14 bases between the two ends. The CDR3 DNA sequence: TGTGCCAGCAGTTTAACCCCCGGAAGACTCTACAATGAGCAGTTCTTC. Translated, it gives CASSLTPGRLYNEQFF.

This chain uses TRBV10-3 with TRBJ2-1; D not resolved. This CDR3 has 12 amino acids. The germline V gene encodes CDR1 ENHRY and CDR2 SYGVKD. V was pared by 8 bases and J by 9 bases, with 14 bases between. CDR3: CAISDRRGEQFF. CDR3 coding DNA: TGTGCCATCTCAGACCGTAGAGGTGAGCAGTTCTTC.

This chain's CDR3 is CASSLEDMRYDTDTQYF. In DNA form, the CDR3 reads TGTGCCAGCAGCCTGGAGGATATGCGATACGACACAGATACGCAGTATTTT. V gene TRBV3-1 (or the pseudogene TRBV3-2) combines with J gene TRBJ2-3; perhaps TRBD2 as D (5 bases). Trimming took 4 bases from V and 2 from J, leaving 19 bases between them. CDR3 length equals 17 residues. Germline V gene lookup returns CDR1 LGHDT and CDR2 YNNKEL (reference sequence).

This chain links TRBV3-1 (or the pseudogene TRBV3-2) with TRBJ1-4; TRBD1 is a possible D gene (5 bases). V shed 0 bases and J shed 5 bases, with 10 bases lying between them. This CDR3 contains 15 residues. From germline, CDR1 is LGHDT and CDR2 YNNKEL (reference sequence). CDR3 bases: TGTGCCAGCAGCCAAGATCCGAACAGGAATGAAAAACTGTTTTTT. This translates into CASSQDPNRNEKLFF.

This chain uses TRBV12-5 with TRBJ1-2, with 9 bases fitting TRBD1. Germline assignment: CDR1 LGHNT and CDR2 FRNRAP. The trim removed 0 bases at V and 4 bases at J, leaving 9 bases unmatched. This CDR3 is 17 amino acids long. The CDR3 DNA reads as TGTGCTAGTGGTTTGGTATTAGGGGGACAGGGTGGCTATGGCTACACCTTC. Its protein is CASGLVLGGQGGYGYTF.

This clone was recorded once. The chain employs TRBV18 and TRBJ2-2; D might be TRBD1 (6 bases). Trimming left V 4 bases short and J 0 bases short, with 12 bases between. There are 16 residues in the CDR3. Per the germline V gene, CDR1 is KGHSH and CDR2 is LQKENI. The DNA for the CDR3 is TGTGCCAGCTCACGAACACAGGGTTCGAACACCGGGGAGCTGTTTTTT. It specifies CASSRTQGSNTGELFF.

The V call is TRBV5-6, the J call TRBJ1-2; 8 bases are a match to TRBD1. CDR3 size: 15 residues. Trimming cost V 5 bases and J 2 bases; bases outside gene matches: 8. The V gene's germline CDR1 is SGHDT and CDR2 YYEEEE. The CDR3 bases are TGTGCCAGCAGACGGGACAGGTTGATGAACTATGGCTACACCTTC. It encodes CASRRDRLMNYGYTF.

The V call is TRBV4-1, the J call TRBJ1-4; D is unresolved. The germline V gene encodes CDR1 MGHRA and CDR2 YSYEKL. V was cut by 0 bases and J by 8 bases, with 13 bases left in between. This CDR3 is 15 amino acids long. CDR3 sequence: CASSQDGQPPEKLFF. In nucleotides, the CDR3 is TGCGCCAGCAGCCAAGATGGGCAGCCGCCCGAAAAACTGTTTTTT.